The T cell receptor beta chain described here comes from a study of blood T cell repertoires in COVID-19. This CDR3 spans 15 amino acids. Germline V gene data show CDR1 as SGHAT and CDR2 as FQNNGV. V was clipped by 6 bases and J by 9 bases; unmatched bases: 10. Method: immunoSEQ multiplex PCR; TCRdb's copy keeps in-frame clones and lacks some. This table holds some 200,000 clones, just over 85% found once. In terms of age and location, participants ranged from roughly 18 to 95 years and lived in about 25 US areas. Specimen: PBMCs or T cells enriched from blood (not recorded which). The chain combines TRBV11-2 with TRBJ2-1; 11 nucleotides line up with TRBD2. The sequence derives from a woman between 40 and 50 years old with acute COVID-19. In DNA form, the CDR3 reads TGTGCCAGCAGACCCAATAGACTAGCGGGGACTGAGCAGTTCTTC. Translation: CASRPNRLAGTEQFF.